These 2 T cell receptor beta chains were all obtained from the same sample, sequenced in a study of cytomegalovirus exposure and HLA in healthy donors. A multiplex PCR was run with 60 Vbeta primers and 13 Jbeta primers. Assay used: immunoSEQ multiplex PCR; TCRdb lists only in-frame clones, some missing. The sample shows approximately 150,000 clones, around four fifths of them seen only once. The source material was PBMCs. The receptor source for this set is a woman aged 60-75 years in good health and CMV-seropositive.

The chain has TRBV4-3 and TRBJ2-1; 11 nucleotides agree with TRBD1. The CDR3 runs 20 residues. With V trimmed by 4 bases and J by 0 bases, 14 bases remained unmatched. Germline V gene sequence: CDR1 LGHNA, CDR2 YSLEER. CDR3 in DNA: TGCGCCAGCAGCCCGAAAGGACAGGGGGCACGAGGAGTCTCCTACAATGAGCAGTTCTTC. It yields the protein CASSPKGQGARGVSYNEQFF.

The V and J genes are TRBV6-5 and TRBJ2-5; a possible D gene is TRBD1 (6 bases). The V gene lost 8 bases and the J gene lost 0 bases, with 16 bases spanning the gap. The length of the CDR3 is 15 residues. In germline, CDR1 is MNHEY, CDR2 SVGAGI. Here the CDR3 reads CASRPATGYQETQYF. DNA for the CDR3: TGTGCCAGCCGCCCAGCAACAGGGTACCAAGAGACCCAGTACTTC.